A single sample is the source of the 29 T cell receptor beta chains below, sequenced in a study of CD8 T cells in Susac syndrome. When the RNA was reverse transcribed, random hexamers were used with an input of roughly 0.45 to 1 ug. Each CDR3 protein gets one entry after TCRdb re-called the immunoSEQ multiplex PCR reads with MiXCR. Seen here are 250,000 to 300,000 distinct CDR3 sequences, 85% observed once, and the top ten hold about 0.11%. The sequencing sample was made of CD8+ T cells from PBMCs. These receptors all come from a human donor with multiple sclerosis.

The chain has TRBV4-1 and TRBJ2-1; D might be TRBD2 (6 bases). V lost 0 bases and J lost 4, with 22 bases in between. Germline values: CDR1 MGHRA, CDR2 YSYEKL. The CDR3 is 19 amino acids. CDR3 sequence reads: CASSQDPISVAVPYNEQFF. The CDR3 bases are TGCGCCAGCAGCCAAGATCCGATCTCCGTAGCGGTCCCTTACAATGAGCAGTTCTTC.

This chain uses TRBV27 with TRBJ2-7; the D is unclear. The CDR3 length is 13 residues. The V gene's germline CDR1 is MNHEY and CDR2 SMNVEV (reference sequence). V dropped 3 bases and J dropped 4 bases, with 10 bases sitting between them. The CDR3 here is CASSLTSIYEQYF. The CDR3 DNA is TGTGCCAGCAGTTTGACCTCTATTTACGAGCAGTACTTC.

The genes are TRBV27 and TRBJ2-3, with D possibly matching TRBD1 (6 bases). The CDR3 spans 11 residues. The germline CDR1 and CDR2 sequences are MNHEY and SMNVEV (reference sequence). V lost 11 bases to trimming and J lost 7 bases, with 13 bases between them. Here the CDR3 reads CACWGRNTQYF. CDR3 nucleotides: TGTGCCTGCTGGGGGCGGAATACGCAGTATTTT.

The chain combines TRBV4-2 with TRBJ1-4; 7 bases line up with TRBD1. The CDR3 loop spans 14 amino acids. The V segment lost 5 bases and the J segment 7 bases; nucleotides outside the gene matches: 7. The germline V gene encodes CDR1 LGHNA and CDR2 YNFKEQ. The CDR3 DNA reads TGTGCCAGCAGCAAAGGACAGGAGAGTGAAAAACTGTTTTTT. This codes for CASSKGQESEKLFF.

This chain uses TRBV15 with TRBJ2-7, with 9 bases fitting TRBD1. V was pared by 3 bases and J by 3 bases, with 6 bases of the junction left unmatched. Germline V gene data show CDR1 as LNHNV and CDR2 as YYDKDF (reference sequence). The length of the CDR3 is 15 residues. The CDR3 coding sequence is TGTGCCACCAGCAGGGCCGGGACAGGGCTCTACGAGCAGTACTTC. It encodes CATSRAGTGLYEQYF.

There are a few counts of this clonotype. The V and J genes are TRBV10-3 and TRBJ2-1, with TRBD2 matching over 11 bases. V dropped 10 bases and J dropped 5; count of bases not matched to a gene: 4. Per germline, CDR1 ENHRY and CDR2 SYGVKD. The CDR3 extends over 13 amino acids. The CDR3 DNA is TGTGCCACCACTAGCGGGAGTCACAATGAGCAGTTCTTC. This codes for CATTSGSHNEQFF.

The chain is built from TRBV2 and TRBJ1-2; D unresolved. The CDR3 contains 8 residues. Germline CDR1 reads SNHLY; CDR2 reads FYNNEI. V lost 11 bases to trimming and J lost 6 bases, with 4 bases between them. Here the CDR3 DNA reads TGTGCCGGCAATGGCTACACCTTC. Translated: CAGNGYTF.

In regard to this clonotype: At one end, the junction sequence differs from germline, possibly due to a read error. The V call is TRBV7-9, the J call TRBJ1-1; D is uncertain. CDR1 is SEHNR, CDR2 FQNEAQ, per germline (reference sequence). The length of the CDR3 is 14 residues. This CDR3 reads CASSFGRTNAEAFF. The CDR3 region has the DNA TGTGCCAGCAGCTTTGGCAGGACGAACGCTGAAGCTTTCTTT.

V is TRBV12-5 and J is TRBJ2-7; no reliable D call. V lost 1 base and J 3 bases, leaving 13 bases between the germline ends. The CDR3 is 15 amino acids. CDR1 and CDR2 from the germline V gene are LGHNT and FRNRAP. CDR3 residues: CASGLGTGTVYEQYF. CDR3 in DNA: TGTGCTAGTGGTTTGGGAACTGGCACCGTCTACGAGCAGTACTTC.

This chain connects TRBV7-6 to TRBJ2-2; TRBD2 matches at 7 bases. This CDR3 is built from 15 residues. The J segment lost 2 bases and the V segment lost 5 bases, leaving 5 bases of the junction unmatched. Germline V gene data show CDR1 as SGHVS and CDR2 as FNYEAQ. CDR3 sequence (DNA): TGTGCCAGCAGCGTCCGGGACTACAACACCGGGGAGCTGTTTTTT. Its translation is CASSVRDYNTGELFF.

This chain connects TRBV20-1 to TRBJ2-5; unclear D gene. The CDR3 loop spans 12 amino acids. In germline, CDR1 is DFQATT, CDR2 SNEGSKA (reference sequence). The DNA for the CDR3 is TGCAGCTCGCCCCGGCCGAAAGAGACCCAGTACTTC. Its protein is CSSPRPKETQYF.

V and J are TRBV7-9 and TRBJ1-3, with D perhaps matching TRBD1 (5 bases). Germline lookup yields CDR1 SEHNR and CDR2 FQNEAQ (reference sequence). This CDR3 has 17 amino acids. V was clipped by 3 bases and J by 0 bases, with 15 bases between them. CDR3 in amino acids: CASSFGDHLLSGNTIYF. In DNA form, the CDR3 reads TGTGCCAGCAGCTTCGGGGACCACTTGCTCTCTGGAAACACCATATATTTT.

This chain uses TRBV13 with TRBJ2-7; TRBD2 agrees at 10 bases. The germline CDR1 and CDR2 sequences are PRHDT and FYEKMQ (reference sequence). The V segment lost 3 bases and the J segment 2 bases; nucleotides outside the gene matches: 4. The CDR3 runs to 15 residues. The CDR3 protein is CASSFGTSAPYEQYF. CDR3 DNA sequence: TGTGCCAGCAGCTTTGGGACTAGCGCACCCTACGAGCAGTACTTC.

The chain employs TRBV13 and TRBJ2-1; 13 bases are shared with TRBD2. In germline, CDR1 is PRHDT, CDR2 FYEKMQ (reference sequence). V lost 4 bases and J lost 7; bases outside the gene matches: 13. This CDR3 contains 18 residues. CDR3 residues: CASSYEGGLAGYMNEQFF. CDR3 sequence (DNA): TGTGCCAGCAGCTATGAAGGGGGACTAGCGGGATACATGAATGAGCAGTTCTTC.

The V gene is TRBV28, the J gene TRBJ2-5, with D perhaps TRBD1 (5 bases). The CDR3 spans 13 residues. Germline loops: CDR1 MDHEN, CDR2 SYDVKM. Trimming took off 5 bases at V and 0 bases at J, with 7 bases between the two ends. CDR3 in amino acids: CASSLDNQETQYF. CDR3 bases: TGTGCCAGCAGTCTGGACAACCAAGAGACCCAGTACTTC.

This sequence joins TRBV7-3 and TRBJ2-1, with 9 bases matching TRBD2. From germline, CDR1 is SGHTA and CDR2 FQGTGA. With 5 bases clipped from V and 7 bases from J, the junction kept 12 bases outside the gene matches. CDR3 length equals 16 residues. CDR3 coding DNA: TGTGCCAGCAGCCTCCTGGGTAGCGGGAGTCGAAATGAGCAGTTCTTC. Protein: CASSLLGSGSRNEQFF.

In DNA form, the CDR3 reads TGCAGTGCAACCGCGGGAGATACGCAGTATTTT. Protein sequence: CSATAGDTQYF. The chain joins TRBV20-1 to TRBJ2-3; possibly TRBD2 for D (5 bases). Trimming removed 6 bases from V and 5 bases from J, with 9 bases in between. CDR3 length: 11 amino acids. The V gene's germline CDR1 is DFQATT and CDR2 SNEGSKA (reference sequence).

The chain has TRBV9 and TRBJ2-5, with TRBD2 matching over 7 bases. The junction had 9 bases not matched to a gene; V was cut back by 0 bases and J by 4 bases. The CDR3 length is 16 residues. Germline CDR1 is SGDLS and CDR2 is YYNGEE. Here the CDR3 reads CASSVDEAGELETQYF. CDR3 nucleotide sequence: TGTGCCAGCAGCGTAGACGAGGCGGGAGAGTTAGAGACCCAGTACTTC.

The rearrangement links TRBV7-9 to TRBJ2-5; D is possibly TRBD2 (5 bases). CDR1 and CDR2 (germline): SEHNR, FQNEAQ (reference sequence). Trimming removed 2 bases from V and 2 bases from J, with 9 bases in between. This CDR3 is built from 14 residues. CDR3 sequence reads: CASSLPGVQETQYF. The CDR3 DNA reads TGTGCCAGCAGCTTACCCGGGGTACAAGAGACCCAGTACTTC.

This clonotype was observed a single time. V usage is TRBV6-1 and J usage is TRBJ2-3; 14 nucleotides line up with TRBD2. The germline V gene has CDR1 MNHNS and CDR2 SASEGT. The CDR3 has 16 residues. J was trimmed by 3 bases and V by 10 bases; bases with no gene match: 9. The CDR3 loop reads CATSTSGRAGTDTQYF. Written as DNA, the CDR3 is TGTGCCACGTCGACTAGCGGGAGGGCGGGGACAGATACGCAGTATTTT.

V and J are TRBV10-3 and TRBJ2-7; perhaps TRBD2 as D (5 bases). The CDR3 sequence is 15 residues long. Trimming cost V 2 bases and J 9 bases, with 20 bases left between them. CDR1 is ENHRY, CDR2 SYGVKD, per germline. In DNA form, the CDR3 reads TGTGCCATCAGTGAGCCTTATCGGGGAAGAAACGGGCAGTACTTC. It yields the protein CAISEPYRGRNGQYF.

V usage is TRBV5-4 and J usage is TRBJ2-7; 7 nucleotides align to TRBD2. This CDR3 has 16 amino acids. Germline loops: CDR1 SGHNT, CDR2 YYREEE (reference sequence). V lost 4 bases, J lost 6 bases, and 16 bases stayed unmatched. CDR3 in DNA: TGTGCCAGCAGCCCCCCTCGTGCGCGGGAGAAAGCCGAGCAGTACTTC. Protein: CASSPPRAREKAEQYF.

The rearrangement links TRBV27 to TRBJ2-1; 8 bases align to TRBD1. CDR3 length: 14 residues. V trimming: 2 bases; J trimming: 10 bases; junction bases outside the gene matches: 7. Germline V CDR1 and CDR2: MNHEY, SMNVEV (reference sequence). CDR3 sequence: CASSLGGTGREQFF. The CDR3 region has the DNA TGTGCCAGCAGTTTAGGAGGGACAGGACGAGAGCAGTTCTTC.

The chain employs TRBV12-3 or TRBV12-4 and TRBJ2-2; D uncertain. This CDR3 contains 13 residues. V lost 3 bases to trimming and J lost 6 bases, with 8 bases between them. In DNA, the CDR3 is TGTGCCAGCAGTTTGGGCCTAGCCGGGGAGCTGTTTTTT. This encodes CASSLGLAGELFF.

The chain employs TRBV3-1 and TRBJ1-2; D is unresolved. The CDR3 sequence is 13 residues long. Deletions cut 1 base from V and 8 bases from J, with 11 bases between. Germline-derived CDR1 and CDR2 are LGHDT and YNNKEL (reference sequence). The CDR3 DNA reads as TGTGCCAGCAGCCAAGGGATCAGAGAGGGCTACACCTTC. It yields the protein CASSQGIREGYTF.

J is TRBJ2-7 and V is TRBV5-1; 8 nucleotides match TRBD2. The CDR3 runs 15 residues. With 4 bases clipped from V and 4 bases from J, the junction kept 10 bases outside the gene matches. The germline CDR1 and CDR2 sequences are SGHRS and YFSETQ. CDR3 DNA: TGCGCCAGCAGCCCCCCGGGGCGGGAGGTTTACGAGCAGTACTTC. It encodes CASSPPGREVYEQYF.

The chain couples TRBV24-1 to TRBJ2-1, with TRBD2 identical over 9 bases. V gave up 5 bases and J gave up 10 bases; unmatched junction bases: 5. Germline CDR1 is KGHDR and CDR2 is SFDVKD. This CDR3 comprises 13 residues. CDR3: CATSAGLATEQFF. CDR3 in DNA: TGTGCCACCAGTGCCGGACTAGCGACGGAGCAGTTCTTC.

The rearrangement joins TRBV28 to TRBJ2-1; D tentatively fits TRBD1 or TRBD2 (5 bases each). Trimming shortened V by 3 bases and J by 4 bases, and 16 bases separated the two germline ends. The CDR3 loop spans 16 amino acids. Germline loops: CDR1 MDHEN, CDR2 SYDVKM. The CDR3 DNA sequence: TGTGCCAGCAGTTTGGACGAGGGACCCTCGTACAATGAGCAGTTCTTC. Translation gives CASSLDEGPSYNEQFF.

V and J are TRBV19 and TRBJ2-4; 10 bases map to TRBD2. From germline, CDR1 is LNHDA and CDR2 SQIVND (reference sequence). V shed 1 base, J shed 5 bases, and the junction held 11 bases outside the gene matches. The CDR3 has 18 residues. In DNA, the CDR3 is TGTGCCAGTAGTATAGTTCCAGCGGGAGGGCCGGGCGAAAACATTCAGTACTTC. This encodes CASSIVPAGGPGENIQYF.